Listed below are T cell receptor beta chains from one sample, sequenced in a study of spatial heterogeneity in lung cancer. MiXCR, applied by TCRdb to the 5' RACE reads, yields one record per CDR3 protein. The top ten hold around 20% of the sample, which has 15,000 to 20,000 distinct CDR3 sequences, around 7% seen once. The input for sequencing was lung tumor tissue, taken at surgery. These receptors came from a female donor with early-stage non-small cell lung cancer. Each CDR3 is given with its conserved first and last residue.

j_call: TRBJ1-4; v_call: TRBV18; cdr3_aa: CASSPPVGRREKLFF
j_call: TRBJ2-3; v_call: TRBV5-6; cdr3_aa: CASIETGRTDTQYF
j_call: TRBJ2-3; v_call: TRBV6-2/TRBV6-3; cdr3_aa: CASIVGGGADTQYF
j_call: TRBJ2-1; v_call: TRBV5-1; cdr3_aa: CASSLGASLNNEQFF
j_call: TRBJ2-7; v_call: TRBV7-7; cdr3_aa: CASSPGPTTGEQYF
j_call: TRBJ1-2; v_call: TRBV19; cdr3_aa: CASHRGVSGYTF
j_call: TRBJ1-6; v_call: TRBV11-2; cdr3_aa: CASSLRDRASPLHF
j_call: TRBJ1-6; v_call: TRBV2; cdr3_aa: CASMAADSPLHF
j_call: TRBJ1-6; v_call: TRBV7-2; cdr3_aa: CASSLAGGRNSPLHF
j_call: TRBJ2-1; v_call: TRBV7-3; cdr3_aa: CASSFNRDSSYNEQFF
j_call: TRBJ1-5; v_call: TRBV30; cdr3_aa: CAWSPGMYSNQPQHF
j_call: TRBJ1-2; v_call: TRBV28; cdr3_aa: CASSLGFGISNYGYTF
j_call: TRBJ1-1; v_call: TRBV29-1; cdr3_aa: CSVQRRGEGEAFF
j_call: TRBJ1-1; v_call: TRBV7-3; cdr3_aa: CASSLQGSMNTEAFF
j_call: TRBJ2-5; v_call: TRBV18; cdr3_aa: CASSPPGSGGQETQYF
j_call: TRBJ2-2; v_call: TRBV24-1; cdr3_aa: CATSDPSAGGVGELFF
j_call: TRBJ2-7; v_call: TRBV11-2; cdr3_aa: CASSPVIGQYF
j_call: TRBJ2-3; v_call: TRBV29-1; cdr3_aa: CSVDLGTDTQYF
j_call: TRBJ2-1; v_call: TRBV12-5; cdr3_aa: CASGPQGSGDEQFF
j_call: TRBJ2-6; v_call: TRBV2; cdr3_aa: CASSRGPSGANVLTF
j_call: TRBJ1-1; v_call: TRBV6-1; cdr3_aa: CASTPTGRNTEAFF
j_call: TRBJ2-4; v_call: TRBV4-3; cdr3_aa: CASSRDSENIQYF
j_call: TRBJ1-2; v_call: TRBV5-1; cdr3_aa: CASSPDREFGYTF
j_call: TRBJ2-5; v_call: TRBV2; cdr3_aa: CASMGQGAGETQYF
j_call: TRBJ2-4; v_call: TRBV6-5; cdr3_aa: CASSYGAGAKNIQYF
j_call: TRBJ2-7; v_call: TRBV20-1; cdr3_aa: CSARDIQPEQYF
j_call: TRBJ2-5; v_call: TRBV20-1; cdr3_aa: CSAPTDALQETQYF
j_call: TRBJ2-3; v_call: TRBV3-1; cdr3_aa: CASSQDVSGGLWDTQYF
j_call: TRBJ2-1; v_call: TRBV29-1; cdr3_aa: CSVWGGSSYNEQFF
j_call: TRBJ1-3; v_call: TRBV29-1; cdr3_aa: CSVEPLEQGGNTIYF
j_call: TRBJ2-3; v_call: TRBV27; cdr3_aa: CASRIPSDDYTDTQYF
j_call: TRBJ1-2; v_call: TRBV5-6; cdr3_aa: CASSLFRLGVDNYGYTF
j_call: TRBJ2-7; v_call: TRBV10-3; cdr3_aa: CAISVGSDEQYF